Listed here is a single T cell receptor (beta chain). The antigen is not known. These data originate in a study of Ad26.COV2.S vaccination and SARS-CoV-2 variants. Clones were read by immunoSEQ multiplex PCR, and TCRdb kept only the in-frame ones, dropping some. The data show 150,000 to 200,000 clones, roughly 89% seen once. General observations from the study: Researchers cautioned that TCR breadth and depth analyses may have underestimated total T cell responses. Non-spike TCR breadth did not differ much between vaccine and placebo recipients.

The CDR3 totals 15 residues. V was trimmed by 0 bases and J by 7 bases, leaving 14 bases between them. Germline V lookup: CDR1 MGHRA, CDR2 YSYEKL. This specimen was peripheral blood, taken after recovery from COVID-19. The gene calls are TRBV4-1 and TRBJ2-3; no reliable D call. This TCR was recovered from a human donor who had recovered from COVID-19. The DNA for the CDR3 is TGCGCCAGCAGCCAAGACCGTGTATCGAAAAATACGCAGTATTTT. Its translation is CASSQDRVSKNTQYF.